A single sample gave rise to the 20 T cell receptor beta chains below, sequenced in a study of neurological immune-mediated disorders. MiXCR, run by TCRdb on the 5' RACE reads, gives a single entry per CDR3 protein. Here the sample spans fewer than 35,000 distinct CDR3 sequences, 3.3% being singletons. The sample comprised PBMCs. These receptors originate from a woman aged 30 to 39 with multiple sclerosis.

The genes are TRBV6-6 and TRBJ2-7; TRBD2 agrees at 7 bases. Germline V CDR1 and CDR2: MNHNY, SVGAGI (reference sequence). Germline trimming cut 3 bases from V and 3 bases from J; bases unmatched to any gene: 5. This CDR3 contains 14 residues. The CDR3 spells CASSYGLVNYEQYF. The CDR3 nucleotides read TGTGCCAGCAGTTATGGACTAGTCAACTACGAGCAGTACTTC.

This clonotype has at least ten counts. The CDR3 nucleotides read TGCAGTGCGCCGCCAGGCGCTGGGGCCAACGTCCTGACTTTC. Its protein product is CSAPPGAGANVLTF. The V gene is TRBV20-1, the J gene TRBJ2-6; D not certain. Trimming removed 6 bases at V and 2 bases at J, with 11 bases between. The CDR3 has 14 residues. Per germline, CDR1 DFQATT and CDR2 SNEGSKA (reference sequence).

Comment on this clonotype: The CDR3 ends on some other residue instead of the conserved phenylalanine or tryptophan, so this is likely a read error. The rearrangement links TRBV12-3 or TRBV12-4 to TRBJ1-2; TRBD1 is a possible D gene (5 bases). V was pared by 10 bases and J by 5 bases, with 11 bases between. The CDR3 contains 11 residues. In DNA form, the CDR3 reads TGTGCCACCTCGGGGGTATATGGCTACACCAAC. It codes for CATSGVYGYTN.

The chain uses TRBV5-1 and TRBJ1-5, with unresolved D. The germline CDR1 and CDR2 sequences are SGHRS and YFSETQ. Trimming left V 0 bases short and J 4 bases short, with 5 bases between. The CDR3 has 13 amino acids. The CDR3 coding sequence is TGCGCCAGCAGCTTGGCCGGGAATCAGCCCCAGCATTTT. Its translation is CASSLAGNQPQHF.

This clonotype was seen ten or more times. This chain connects TRBV20-1 to TRBJ1-5, with D perhaps TRBD1 (5 bases). The CDR3 sequence is 16 residues long. The germline V and J ends were trimmed by 6 bases and 0 bases, with 18 bases remaining between them. Germline CDR1 DFQATT, CDR2 SNEGSKA (reference sequence). CDR3 DNA: TGCAGTGCCCGTACCCCGGGGGGTAATAGCAATCAGCCCCAGCATTTT. Translated, it gives CSARTPGGNSNQPQHF.

This clonotype came up many times. The V call is TRBV5-1, the J call TRBJ2-7; tentatively, D is TRBD1 (6 bases). Trimming cost V 0 bases and J 4 bases, with 14 bases left between them. This CDR3 is 15 amino acids long. The germline CDR1 and CDR2 sequences are SGHRS and YFSETQ. The CDR3 loop reads CASSLVLGQTYEQYF. The CDR3 DNA follows: TGCGCCAGCAGCTTGGTATTAGGACAGACTTACGAGCAGTACTTC.

This clonotype was observed many times. CDR3 sequence (DNA): TGTGCCAGCACCCCAATCCCGACAGAAAACTACGAGCAGTACTTC. Translating it yields CASTPIPTENYEQYF. The chain uses TRBV6-2 or TRBV6-3 and TRBJ2-7; D possibly corresponds to TRBD1 (5 bases). The germline V gene encodes CDR1 MNHEY and CDR2 SVGEGT. CDR3 length: 15 amino acids. Trimming removed 7 bases at V and 3 bases at J, with 19 bases between.

This clonotype was counted at least ten times. The V call is TRBV18, the J call TRBJ2-3; D unclear. The CDR3 is 13 amino acids. Germline V gives CDR1 KGHSH, CDR2 LQKENI. V shed 5 bases and J shed 5 bases, with 11 bases lying between them. The CDR3 bases are TGTGCCAGCTCAGACAAACAAGTAGATACGCAGTATTTT. Translated, it gives CASSDKQVDTQYF.

This clonotype showed up many times. The rearrangement links TRBV7-2 to TRBJ1-5, with D possibly TRBD1 on 6 matching bases. Germline assignment: CDR1 SGHTA and CDR2 FQGNSA. The CDR3 loop spans 16 amino acids. V gave up 5 bases and J gave up 6 bases, with 20 bases separating them. CDR3 loop: CASSVNPPGASQPQHF. The CDR3 nucleotides read TGTGCCAGCAGCGTGAATCCTCCAGGGGCTAGTCAGCCCCAGCATTTT.

This clonotype was seen only a few times. A single base separates this from a much larger clone, so it may be a read error. The chain uses TRBV6-5 and TRBJ1-5, with D maybe TRBD1 (5 bases). Germline-derived CDR1 and CDR2 are MNHEY and SVGAGI. This CDR3 has 15 amino acids. The chain's CDR3 is CASSYSRQGNQPQNF. DNA of the CDR3: TGTGCCAGCAGTTACTCGCGGCAGGGCAATCAGCCCCAGAATTTT.

This clonotype was picked up many times. This CDR3 is CASSQDREVDTQYF. CDR3 coding DNA: TGCGCCAGCAGCCAAGACAGGGAGGTAGATACGCAGTATTTT. This chain links TRBV4-3 with TRBJ2-3, with TRBD2 as a possible D gene (6 bases). V shed 0 bases and J shed 5 bases, with 9 bases lying between them. This CDR3 is built from 14 residues. The germline CDR1 and CDR2 sequences are LGHNA and YSLEER.

This clonotype was recorded at least ten times. The gene calls are TRBV4-3 and TRBJ2-7; perhaps TRBD1 as D (7 bases). Trimming left V 0 bases short and J 0 bases short, with 15 bases between. The CDR3 is 17 amino acids. CDR1 is LGHNA and CDR2 is YSLEER in the germline V gene. DNA for the CDR3: TGCGCCAGCAGCCAAGATCGGAGGGGGCTTATCTCCTACGAGCAGTACTTC. It yields the protein CASSQDRRGLISYEQYF.

Of note for this clonotype: A read error may account for a junction end that differs from germline. The genes are TRBV20-1 and TRBJ1-6, with D unclear. Looked up from germline, CDR1 is DFQATT and CDR2 is SNEGSKA (reference sequence). This CDR3 has 12 amino acids. The DNA of the CDR3 is TGCAGTGCTAGAGACAGATTCGACCCCCTCAACTTT. Its translation is CSARDRFDPLNF.

Many counts were recorded for this clonotype. This chain connects TRBV6-2 or TRBV6-3 to TRBJ1-2; D not resolved. Germline-derived CDR1 and CDR2 are MNHEY and SVGEGT. V was clipped by 10 bases and J by 1 base, with 13 bases between them. CDR3 length: 13 residues. This CDR3 reads CATREELNYGYTF. In DNA, the CDR3 is TGTGCCACCCGGGAGGAACTTAACTATGGCTACACCTTC.

Remarks on this clonotype: Sequence at one end of the junction differs from germline and may be a read error. The chain joins TRBV20-1 to TRBJ1-2, with D hard to call. The germline V gene has CDR1 DFQATT and CDR2 SNEGSKA (reference sequence). This CDR3 region has 11 residues. CDR3 loop: CSAYTNYCYTF. DNA for the CDR3: TGCAGTGCCTATACTAACTATTGCTACACCTTC.

This clonotype has ten or more counts. V gene TRBV20-1 combines with J gene TRBJ1-5; D not resolved. Germline CDR1 is DFQATT and CDR2 is SNEGSKA (reference sequence). The CDR3 consists of 15 residues. The V and J ends lost 3 bases and 3 bases respectively, with 15 bases between them. CDR3 sequence reads: CSARNRARTNQPQHF. DNA for the CDR3: TGCAGTGCTAGGAATAGGGCCAGGACCAATCAGCCCCAGCATTTT.

This clonotype was seen repeatedly, ten times or more. The V and J genes are TRBV5-1 and TRBJ2-2, with a possible D match to TRBD1 (6 bases). Trimming cost V 2 bases and J 0 bases, with 11 bases left between them. The CDR3 extends over 16 amino acids. The V gene's germline CDR1 is SGHRS and CDR2 YFSETQ. The CDR3, as DNA: TGCGCCAGCAGCTTAAACAGGGCGTCGAACACCGGGGAGCTGTTTTTT. It specifies CASSLNRASNTGELFF.

This clonotype occurred many times. The chain employs TRBV21-1 and TRBJ2-5; the table's D call, TRBD2, was not checked against the DNA. TRBV21-1 is labeled a pseudogene. The CDR3 has 15 residues. CDR3 in amino acids: CASSKAGGPGETQYF. CDR3 coding DNA: TGTGCCAGCAGCAAAGCGGGAGGGCCTGGAGAGACCCAGTACTTC.

By sample fraction, this clonotype is medium-sized. The V gene is TRBV5-1, the J gene TRBJ2-7; D is perhaps TRBD1 (5 bases). This CDR3 has 12 residues. The germline V gene encodes CDR1 SGHRS and CDR2 YFSETQ. The V gene lost 3 bases and the J gene lost 3 bases, with 7 bases spanning the gap. The CDR3 spells CASSYTGYEQYF. The DNA for the CDR3 is TGCGCCAGCAGCTATACAGGCTACGAGCAGTACTTC.

Of note for this clonotype: A read error may explain this, as a much larger clone is one base away. The gene calls are TRBV20-1 and TRBJ1-2; D call uncertain. Trimming removed 3 bases from V and 4 bases from J, with 12 bases in between. The germline gives CDR1 DFQATT, CDR2 SNEGSKA (reference sequence). This CDR3 is built from 13 residues. CDR3 DNA sequence: TGCAGTGCTAGGACGGAAGGCCGCTATGGCTACACCTTC. This gives the protein CSARTEGRYGYTF.